Sequencing of this T cell receptor beta chain was carried out in a study of cytomegalovirus exposure and HLA in healthy donors. Study conclusions and caveats: In most subjects, TCR beta sequences reportedly gave accurate predictions of HLA-A and HLA-B alleles.

Note on this clone: What it binds is unknown.

Although they were nominally healthy when sampled, donors likely had unrecorded immune exposures. Use of 60 Vbeta and 13 Jbeta primers characterized the PCR. The repertoire was sequenced with immunoSEQ multiplex PCR; TCRdb's copy has only in-frame clones and lacks some. The sample includes about 67,000 clones, roughly two thirds of them seen just once. The source of this sequence is a woman in her 30s in good health and CMV-seronegative. The sequenced material came from PBMCs.

The CDR3: CAISESGQGVGLTEAFF. CDR3 DNA sequence: TGTGCCATCAGTGAGTCGGGGCAGGGGGTTGGACTCACTGAAGCTTTCTTT. The chain employs TRBV10-3 and TRBJ1-1, with 7 bases matching TRBD1. The CDR3 is 17 residues long. Losses at the gene ends were 0 bases for V and 4 bases for J; bases not matched to a gene: 11. Germline V gene sequence: CDR1 ENHRY, CDR2 SYGVKD.